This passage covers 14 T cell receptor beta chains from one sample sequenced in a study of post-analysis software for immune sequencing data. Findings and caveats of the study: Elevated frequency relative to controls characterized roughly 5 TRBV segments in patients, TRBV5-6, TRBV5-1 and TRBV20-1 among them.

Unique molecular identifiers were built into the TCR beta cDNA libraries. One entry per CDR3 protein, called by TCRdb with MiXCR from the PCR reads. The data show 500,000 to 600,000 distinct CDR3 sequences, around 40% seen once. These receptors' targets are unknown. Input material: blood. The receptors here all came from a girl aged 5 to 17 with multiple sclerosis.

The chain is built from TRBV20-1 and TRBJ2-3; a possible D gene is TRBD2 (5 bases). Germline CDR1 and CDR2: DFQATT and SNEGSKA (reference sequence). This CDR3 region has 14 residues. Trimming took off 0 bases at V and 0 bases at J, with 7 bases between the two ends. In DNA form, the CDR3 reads TGCAGTGCTAGAGAACCGGGGAGCACAGATACGCAGTATTTT. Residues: CSAREPGSTDTQYF.

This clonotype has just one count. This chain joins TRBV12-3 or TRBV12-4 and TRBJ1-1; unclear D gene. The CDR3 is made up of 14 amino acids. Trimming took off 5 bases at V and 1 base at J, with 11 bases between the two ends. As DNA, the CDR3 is TGTGCCAGCAGTCCCAGAGTTACGAACACTGAAGCTTTCTTT. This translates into CASSPRVTNTEAFF.

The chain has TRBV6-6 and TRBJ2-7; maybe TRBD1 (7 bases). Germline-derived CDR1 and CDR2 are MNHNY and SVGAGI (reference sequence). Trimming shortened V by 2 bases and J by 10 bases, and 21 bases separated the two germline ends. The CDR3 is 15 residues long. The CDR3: CASSYRAGLQGDQYF. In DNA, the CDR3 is TGTGCCAGCAGTTACAGAGCGGGCCTTCAGGGGGACCAGTACTTC.

The CDR3 is CASSLVQTSSYEQYF. CDR3 DNA: TGTGCCAGCAGTTTAGTACAGACGAGCTCCTACGAGCAGTACTTC. The chain recombines TRBV27 with TRBJ2-7, with D hard to call. The CDR3 runs 15 residues. Looked up from germline, CDR1 is MNHEY and CDR2 is SMNVEV (reference sequence). Between the trimmed V and J ends, which lost 2 bases and 0 bases, there was a span of 11 bases.

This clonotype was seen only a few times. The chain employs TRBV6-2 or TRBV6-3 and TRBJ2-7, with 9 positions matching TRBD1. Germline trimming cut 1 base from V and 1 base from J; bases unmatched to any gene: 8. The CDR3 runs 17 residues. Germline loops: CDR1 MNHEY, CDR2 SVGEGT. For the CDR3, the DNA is TGTGCCAGCAGTTACTTCCTGGGACAGGGTTGGTCCTACGAGCAGTACTTC. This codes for CASSYFLGQGWSYEQYF.

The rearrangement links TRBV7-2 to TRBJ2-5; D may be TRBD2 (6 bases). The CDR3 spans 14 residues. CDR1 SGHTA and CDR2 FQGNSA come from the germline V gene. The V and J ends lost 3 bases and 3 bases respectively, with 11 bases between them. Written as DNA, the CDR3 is TGTGCCAGCAGCTTGGGGGGTATGGAAGAGACCCAGTACTTC. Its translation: CASSLGGMEETQYF.

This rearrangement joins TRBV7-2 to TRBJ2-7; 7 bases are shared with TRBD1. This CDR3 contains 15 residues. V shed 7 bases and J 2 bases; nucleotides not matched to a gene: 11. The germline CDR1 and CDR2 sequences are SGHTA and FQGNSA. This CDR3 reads CASTYLGGATYEQYF. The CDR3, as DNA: TGTGCCAGCACTTACTTAGGGGGCGCAACCTACGAGCAGTACTTC. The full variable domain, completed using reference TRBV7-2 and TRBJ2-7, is GAGVSQSPSNKVTEKGKDVELRCDPISGHTALYWYRQSLGQGLEFLIYFQGNSAPDKSGLPSDRFSAERTGGSVSTLTIQRTQQEDSAVYLCASTYLGGATYEQYFGPGTRLTVT.

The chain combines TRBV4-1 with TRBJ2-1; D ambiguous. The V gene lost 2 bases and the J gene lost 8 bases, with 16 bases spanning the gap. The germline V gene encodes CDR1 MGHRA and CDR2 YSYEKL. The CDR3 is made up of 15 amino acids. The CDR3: CASSQMVYYSHEQFF. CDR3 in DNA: TGCGCCAGCAGCCAAATGGTATACTATAGCCATGAGCAGTTCTTC.

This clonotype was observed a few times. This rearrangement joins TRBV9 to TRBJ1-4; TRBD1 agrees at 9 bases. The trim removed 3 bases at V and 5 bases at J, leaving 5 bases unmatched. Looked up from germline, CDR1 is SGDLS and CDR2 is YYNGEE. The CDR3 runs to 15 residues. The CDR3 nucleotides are TGTGCCAGCAGCGGCCGGACAGGGGCCAATGAAAAACTGTTTTTT. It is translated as CASSGRTGANEKLFF.

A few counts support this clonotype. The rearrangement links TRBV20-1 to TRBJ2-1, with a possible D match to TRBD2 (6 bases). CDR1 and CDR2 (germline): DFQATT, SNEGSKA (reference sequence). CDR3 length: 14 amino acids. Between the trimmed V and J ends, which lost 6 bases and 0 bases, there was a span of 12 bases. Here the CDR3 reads CSARDFLSYNEQFF. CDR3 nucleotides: TGCAGTGCCAGGGACTTCCTCTCCTACAATGAGCAGTTCTTC.

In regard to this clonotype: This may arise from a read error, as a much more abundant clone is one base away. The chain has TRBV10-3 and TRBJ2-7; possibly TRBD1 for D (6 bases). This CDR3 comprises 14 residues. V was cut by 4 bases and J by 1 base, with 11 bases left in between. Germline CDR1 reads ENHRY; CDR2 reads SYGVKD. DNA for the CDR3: TGTGCCATCAGTGGACAGGAGTCATCCTACGAGCAGTACTTC. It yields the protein CAISGQESSYEQYF.

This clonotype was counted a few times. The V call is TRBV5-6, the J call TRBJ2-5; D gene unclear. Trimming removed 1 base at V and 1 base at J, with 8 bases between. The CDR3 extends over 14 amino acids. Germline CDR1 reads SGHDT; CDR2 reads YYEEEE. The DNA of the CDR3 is TGTGCCAGCAGCTTGAGACTTCGCCAAGAGACCCAGTACTTC. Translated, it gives CASSLRLRQETQYF.

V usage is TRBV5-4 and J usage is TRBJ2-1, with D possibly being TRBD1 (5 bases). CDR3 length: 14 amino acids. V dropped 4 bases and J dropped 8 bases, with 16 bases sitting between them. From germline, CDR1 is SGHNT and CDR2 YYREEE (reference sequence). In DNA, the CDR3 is TGTGCCAGCAGCCAGGGCAGGGTTGGGGATGAGCAGTTCTTC. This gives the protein CASSQGRVGDEQFF.

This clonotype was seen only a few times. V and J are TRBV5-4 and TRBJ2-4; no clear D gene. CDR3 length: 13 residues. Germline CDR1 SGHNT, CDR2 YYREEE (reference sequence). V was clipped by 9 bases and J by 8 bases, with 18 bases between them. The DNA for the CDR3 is TGTGCCATCTCGGTGGGTCCCTGGGACATTCAGTACTTC. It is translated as CAISVGPWDIQYF.